This T cell receptor beta chain was documented in a study of cytomegalovirus exposure and HLA in healthy donors. Overall study results and limits: As confirmed in vitro, a few CMV-associated chains were specific for CMV antigens.

V was pared by 4 bases and J by 0 bases, with 15 bases between. The CDR3 loop spans 16 amino acids. CDR1 SNHLY and CDR2 FYNNEI come from the germline V gene. This clone was counted only a few times. Antigen unknown. Everyone who donated was a healthy bone marrow donor. Researchers ran the PCR with 60 Vbeta and 13 Jbeta primers. Sequenced by immunoSEQ multiplex PCR; TCRdb stores in-frame clones only, minus some. The top ten clones hold approximately 2% of a sample with around 100,000 clones, around 73% of them seen once. The sequencing sample was made of PBMCs. V usage is TRBV2 and J usage is TRBJ2-5, with D possibly being TRBD2 (5 bases). The TCR originated in a woman aged 40 to 50 in good health and CMV-seronegative. The CDR3, as DNA: TGTGCCAGCAGTGCTCGGAGCGGAGAGTACCAAGAGACCCAGTACTTC. Protein product: CASSARSGEYQETQYF.